Listed below are T cell receptor beta chains from one sample, sequenced in a study of early T cells in non-severe SARS-CoV-2 infection. TCRdb reanalysed the 5' RACE reads using MiXCR and keeps one entry per CDR3 protein. The sample contains around 64,000 distinct CDR3 sequences, 10% to 12% of which appear only once. The input for sequencing was whole blood, taken at baseline. The receptor set was obtained from an adult who was a healthcare worker with PCR-confirmed SARS-CoV-2 infection or an uninfected control (not recorded which). Each CDR3 is given with its conserved first and last residue. A D gene is named only where the DNA matches it firmly. Clone size appears in some rows only: once, few, many, or a class for an expanded clone.

V: TRBV9
D: TRBD2
J: TRBJ2-5
size: few
CDR3: CASSYPSGGAGETQYF
DNA: TGTGCCAGCAGCTATCCCAGCGGGGGGGCTGGGGAGACCCAGTACTTC

V: TRBV30
D: -
J: TRBJ2-3
size: few
CDR3: CAWMSVDTQYF
DNA: TGTGCCTGGATGAGTGTAGATACGCAGTATTTT

V: TRBV5-5
D: -
J: TRBJ1-6
size: -
CDR3: CASSLRDRSSSYNSPLHF
DNA: TGTGCCAGCAGCTTGAGAGACAGGTCGAGCTCCTATAATTCACCCCTCCACTTT

V: TRBV19
D: -
J: TRBJ1-2
size: -
CDR3: CASSETLLVNYGYTF
DNA: TGTGCCAGTAGTGAAACTCTCCTTGTTAACTATGGCTACACCTTC

V: TRBV5-1
D: -
J: TRBJ2-7
size: many
CDR3: CASSLVSGAYEQYF
DNA: TGCGCCAGCAGCTTGGTGTCAGGTGCATACGAGCAGTACTTC

V: TRBV10-2
D: -
J: TRBJ2-3
size: few
CDR3: CASHERAALGDTQYF
DNA: TGCGCAAGCCACGAGAGGGCGGCCTTAGGAGATACGCAGTATTTT

V: TRBV5-1
D: -
J: TRBJ2-6
size: -
CDR3: CASGEPAGANVLTF
DNA: TGCGCCAGCGGGGAGCCGGCCGGGGCCAACGTCCTGACTTTC

V: TRBV30
D: -
J: TRBJ2-2
size: few
CDR3: CAADSGELFF
DNA: TGTGCCGCGGACAGCGGGGAGCTGTTTTTT

V: TRBV7-2
D: -
J: TRBJ2-1
size: many
CDR3: CASSPGTLRAQFF
DNA: TGTGCCAGCAGCCCAGGGACTCTCAGGGCCCAGTTCTTC

V: TRBV12-3/TRBV12-4
D: -
J: TRBJ1-5
size: -
CDR3: CASSLQPNQPQHF
DNA: TGTGCCAGCAGTTTACAACCTAATCAGCCCCAGCATTTT

V: TRBV30
D: TRBD1
J: TRBJ2-2
size: few
CDR3: CAWSYNRGLLPGELFF
DNA: TGTGCCTGGAGTTATAACAGGGGGCTTCTCCCCGGGGAGCTGTTTTTT

V: TRBV30
D: -
J: TRBJ1-6
size: -
CDR3: CAWSVGQGGSPLHF
DNA: TGTGCCTGGAGTGTGGGGCAGGGAGGTTCACCCCTCCACTTT

V: TRBV19
D: TRBD1
J: TRBJ1-4
size: many
CDR3: CASQTTGNEKLFF
DNA: TGTGCCAGCCAGACGACAGGGAATGAAAAACTGTTTTTT

V: TRBV27
D: -
J: TRBJ2-2
size: few
CDR3: CASSLHDTGELFF
DNA: TGTGCCAGCAGTTTACACGACACCGGGGAGCTGTTTTTT

V: TRBV4-1
D: TRBD2
J: TRBJ2-2
size: few
CDR3: CASSQVAGRGTGELFF
DNA: TGCGCCAGCAGCCAAGTAGCGGGGCGTGGCACCGGGGAGCTGTTTTTT

V: TRBV5-1
D: TRBD1
J: TRBJ1-1
size: many
CDR3: CASSIDRGPLGTEAFF
DNA: TGCGCCAGCAGCATTGACAGGGGACCCCTCGGCACTGAAGCTTTCTTT

V: TRBV2
D: -
J: TRBJ2-1
size: few
CDR3: CASTWESYNEQFF
DNA: TGTGCCAGCACCTGGGAGTCCTACAATGAGCAGTTCTTC

V: TRBV18
D: -
J: TRBJ2-3
size: few
CDR3: CASSPETRASTDTQYF
DNA: TGTGCCAGCTCACCCGAGACTCGAGCCTCCACAGATACGCAGTATTTT

V: TRBV12-3/TRBV12-4
D: TRBD2
J: TRBJ2-7
size: -
CDR3: CASSLGRREGRYEQYF
DNA: TGTGCCAGCAGTTTAGGAAGGAGGGAGGGGCGGTACGAGCAGTACTTC

V: TRBV6-5
D: -
J: TRBJ1-5
size: few
CDR3: CASSYSQNQPQHF
DNA: TGTGCCAGCAGTTACTCGCAGAATCAGCCCCAGCATTTT

V: TRBV6-7
D: -
J: TRBJ2-1
size: -
CDR3: CANTLGPGFVYNEQFF
DNA: TGTGCCAACACCCTAGGGCCGGGATTTGTCTACAATGAGCAGTTCTTC

V: TRBV4-2
D: TRBD2
J: TRBJ2-1
size: -
CDR3: CASSQDPASGRYEQFF
DNA: TGTGCCAGCAGCCAAGATCCCGCTAGCGGGAGATATGAGCAGTTCTTC

V: TRBV7-7
D: -
J: TRBJ2-1
size: -
CDR3: CASSFNRYNEQFF
DNA: TGTGCTAGCAGCTTCAACCGATACAATGAGCAGTTCTTC

V: TRBV7-8
D: -
J: TRBJ2-2
size: -
CDR3: CASSPSSRGNTGELFF
DNA: TGTGCCAGCAGCCCATCCTCCCGGGGGAACACCGGGGAGCTGTTTTTT

V: TRBV20-1
D: TRBD2
J: TRBJ2-5
size: -
CDR3: CSARDPNSGKKETQYF
DNA: TGCAGTGCTAGAGATCCAAATAGCGGGAAAAAAGAGACCCAGTACTTC

V: TRBV6-1
D: -
J: TRBJ2-7
size: -
CDR3: CASREEYYYEQYF
DNA: TGTGCCAGCAGGGAAGAGTACTACTACGAGCAGTACTTC

V: TRBV18
D: -
J: TRBJ1-1
size: few
CDR3: CASSPKTEAFF
DNA: TGTGCCAGCTCACCAAAAACTGAAGCTTTCTTT

V: TRBV6-5
D: TRBD2
J: TRBJ2-3
size: many
CDR3: CASSRQAGRTDTQYF
DNA: TGTGCCAGCAGTCGGCAAGCGGGGCGCACAGATACGCAGTATTTT

V: TRBV5-1
D: -
J: TRBJ1-2
size: many
CDR3: CASSADGYGYTF
DNA: TGCGCCAGCAGCGCGGACGGTTATGGCTACACCTTC

V: TRBV29-1
D: -
J: TRBJ1-1
size: many
CDR3: CSVVPGPRDTEAFF
DNA: TGCAGCGTTGTCCCGGGGCCGAGAGACACTGAAGCTTTCTTT

V: TRBV12-3/TRBV12-4
D: TRBD1
J: TRBJ1-5
size: few
CDR3: CASSLRGRNQPQHF
DNA: TGTGCCAGCAGCCTCAGGGGGAGGAATCAGCCCCAGCATTTT

V: TRBV29-1
D: -
J: TRBJ2-1
size: -
CDR3: CSVGVPYNEQFF
DNA: TGCAGCGTCGGGGTCCCCTACAATGAGCAGTTCTTC

V: TRBV6-4
D: -
J: TRBJ1-5
size: -
CDR3: CASRNTGDSNQPQHF
DNA: TGTGCCAGCAGGAATACAGGTGATAGCAATCAGCCCCAGCATTTT

V: TRBV6-4
D: TRBD1
J: TRBJ2-1
size: few
CDR3: CASSEPGTGRNEQFF
DNA: TGTGCCAGCAGTGAACCCGGGACAGGGAGAAATGAGCAGTTCTTC

V: TRBV20-1
D: -
J: TRBJ2-3
size: few
CDR3: CSASGDTQYF
DNA: TGCAGTGCTAGTGGGGATACGCAGTATTTT

V: TRBV5-1
D: -
J: TRBJ1-1
size: many
CDR3: CASSLIGFEAFF
DNA: TGCGCCAGCAGCTTGATAGGATTTGAAGCTTTCTTT

V: TRBV5-1
D: TRBD1
J: TRBJ2-3
size: few
CDR3: CASSLEGAPADTQYF
DNA: TGCGCCAGCAGCTTGGAGGGGGCGCCGGCAGATACGCAGTATTTT

V: TRBV29-1
D: -
J: TRBJ2-5
size: many
CDR3: CSVGPSQETQYF
DNA: TGCAGCGTTGGCCCGTCCCAAGAGACCCAGTACTTC

V: TRBV28
D: TRBD1
J: TRBJ1-6
size: -
CDR3: CASLRQGISPLHF
DNA: TGTGCCAGCCTCCGACAGGGCATTTCACCCCTCCACTTT

V: TRBV6-1
D: TRBD2
J: TRBJ2-3
size: -
CDR3: CASSPLAGGPDTQYF
DNA: TGTGCCAGCAGTCCCCTAGCGGGTGGCCCAGATACGCAGTATTTT

V: TRBV20-1
D: -
J: TRBJ2-3
size: -
CDR3: CSASGTYADLTDTQYF
DNA: TGCAGTGCTTCCGGGACTTACGCAGACCTCACAGATACGCAGTATTTT

V: TRBV7-9
D: -
J: TRBJ1-5
size: -
CDR3: CASSFWDSNQPQHF
DNA: TGTGCCAGCAGCTTCTGGGATAGCAATCAGCCCCAGCATTTT